Presented here are 2 T cell receptor beta chains from one specimen sequenced in a study of cytomegalovirus exposure and HLA in healthy donors. PCR was performed using 60 Vbeta and 13 Jbeta primers. Only in-frame clones appear in the TCRdb table, and some are missing; sequencing was by immunoSEQ multiplex PCR. The sample includes roughly 200,000 clones, 70% of them seen just once. The sequencing sample was made of PBMCs. The receptors stem from a man aged 40-50 years in good health and CMV-seropositive.

This clone was counted only a few times. The chain employs TRBV6-1 and TRBJ1-1; D gene uncertain. Trimming left V 6 bases short and J 2 bases short, with 16 bases between. Looked up from germline, CDR1 is MNHNS and CDR2 is SASEGT. The CDR3 consists of 15 residues. The DNA for the CDR3 is TGTGCCAGCAGCGTCCGGGGTGGGCTCAACACTGAAGCTTTCTTT. The encoded protein is CASSVRGGLNTEAFF.

The chain recombines TRBV19 with TRBJ2-5; TRBD1 matches 8 bases. The ends lost 4 bases at V and 4 bases at J; junction bases unmatched: 8. Per germline, CDR1 LNHDA and CDR2 SQIVND (reference sequence). The length of the CDR3 is 15 residues. The DNA for the CDR3 is TGTGCCAGTAGTAATTTAGGACAGGGTCGAGAGACCCAGTACTTC. Translating gives CASSNLGQGRETQYF.